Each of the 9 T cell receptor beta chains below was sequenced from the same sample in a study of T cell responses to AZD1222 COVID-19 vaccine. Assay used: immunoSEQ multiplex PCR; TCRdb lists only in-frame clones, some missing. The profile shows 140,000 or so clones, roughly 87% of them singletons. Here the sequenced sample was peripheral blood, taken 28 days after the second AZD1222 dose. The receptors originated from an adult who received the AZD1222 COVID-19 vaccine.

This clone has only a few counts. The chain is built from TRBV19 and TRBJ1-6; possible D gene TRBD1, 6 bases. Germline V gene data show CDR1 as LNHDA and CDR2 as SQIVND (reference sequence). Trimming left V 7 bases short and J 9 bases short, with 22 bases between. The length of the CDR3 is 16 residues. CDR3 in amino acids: CASTQTGKGVISPLHF. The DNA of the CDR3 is TGTGCCAGTACCCAGACAGGAAAAGGGGTAATTTCACCCCTCCACTTT.

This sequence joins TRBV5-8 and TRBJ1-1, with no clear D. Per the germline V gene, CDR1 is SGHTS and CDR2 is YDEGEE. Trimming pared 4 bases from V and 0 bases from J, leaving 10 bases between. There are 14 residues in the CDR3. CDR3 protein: CASSARDMNTEAFF. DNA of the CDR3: TGTGCCAGCAGCGCCAGAGACATGAACACTGAAGCTTTCTTT.

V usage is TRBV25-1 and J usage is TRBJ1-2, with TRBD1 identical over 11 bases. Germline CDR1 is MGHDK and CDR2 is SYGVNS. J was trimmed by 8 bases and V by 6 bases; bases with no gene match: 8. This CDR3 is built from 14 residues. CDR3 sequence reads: CASSKGQGGVGYTF. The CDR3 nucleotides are TGTGCCAGCAGCAAGGGACAGGGGGGGGTCGGCTACACCTTC.

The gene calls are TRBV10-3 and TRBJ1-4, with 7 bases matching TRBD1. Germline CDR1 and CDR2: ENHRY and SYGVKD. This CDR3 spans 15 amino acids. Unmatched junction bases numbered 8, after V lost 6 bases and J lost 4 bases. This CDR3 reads CAISSETGLNEKLFF. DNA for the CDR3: TGTGCCATCAGCTCTGAGACAGGGCTTAATGAAAAACTGTTTTTT.

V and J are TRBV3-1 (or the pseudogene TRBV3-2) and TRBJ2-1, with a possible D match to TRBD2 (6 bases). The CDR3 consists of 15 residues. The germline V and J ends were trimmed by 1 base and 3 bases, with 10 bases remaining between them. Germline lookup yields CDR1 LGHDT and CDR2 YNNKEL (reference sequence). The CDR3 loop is CASSQGLGVYNEQFF. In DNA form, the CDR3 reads TGTGCCAGCAGCCAAGGACTAGGGGTCTACAATGAGCAGTTCTTC.

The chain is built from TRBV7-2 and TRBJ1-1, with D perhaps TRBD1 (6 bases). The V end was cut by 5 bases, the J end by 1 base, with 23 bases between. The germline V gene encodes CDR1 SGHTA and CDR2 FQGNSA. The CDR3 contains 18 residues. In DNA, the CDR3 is TGTGCCAGCAGCCAATTACAGGGAAGGCGTGGACGGAACACTGAAGCTTTCTTT. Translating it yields CASSQLQGRRGRNTEAFF.

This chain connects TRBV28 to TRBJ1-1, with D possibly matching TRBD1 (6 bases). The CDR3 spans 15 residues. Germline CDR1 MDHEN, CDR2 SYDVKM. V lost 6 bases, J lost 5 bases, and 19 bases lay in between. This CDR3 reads CASRQPGAGGTEAFF. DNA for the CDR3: TGTGCCAGCAGACAACCGGGGGCCGGGGGGACTGAAGCTTTCTTT.

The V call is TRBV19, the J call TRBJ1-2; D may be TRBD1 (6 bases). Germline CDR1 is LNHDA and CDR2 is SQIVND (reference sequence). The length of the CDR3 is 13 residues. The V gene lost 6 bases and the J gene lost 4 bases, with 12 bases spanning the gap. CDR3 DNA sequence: TGTGCCAGTAGCGCGGGGGCCCGCTATGGCTACACCTTC. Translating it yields CASSAGARYGYTF.

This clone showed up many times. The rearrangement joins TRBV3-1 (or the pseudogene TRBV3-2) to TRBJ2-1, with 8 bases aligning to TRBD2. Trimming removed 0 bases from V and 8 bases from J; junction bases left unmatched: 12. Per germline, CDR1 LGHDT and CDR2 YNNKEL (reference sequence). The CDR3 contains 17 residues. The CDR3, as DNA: TGTGCCAGCAGCCAAGATACCCCCGGGAGGGCCATGGATGAGCAGTTCTTC. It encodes CASSQDTPGRAMDEQFF.